The 15 T cell receptor beta chains below were found in one sample sequenced in a study of circulating and synovial CD4+ cells in juvenile arthritis. TCRdb's copy holds only in-frame clones and misses some; the assay was immunoSEQ multiplex PCR. The data hold 30,000 to 40,000 clones, with around 95% observed a single time. Input material: CD4+ T cells from blood. Every receptor here comes from a human donor with juvenile idiopathic arthritis.

This chain joins TRBV18 and TRBJ2-5, with D possibly TRBD1 on 6 matching bases. V lost 2 bases and J 2 bases, leaving 21 bases between the germline ends. This CDR3 has 18 amino acids. Germline V lookup: CDR1 KGHSH, CDR2 LQKENI. The CDR3 sequence is CASSPGVQGPLLQETQYF. As DNA, the CDR3 is TGTGCCAGCTCACCAGGGGTCCAGGGGCCCCTCTTACAAGAGACCCAGTACTTC.

This clone was observed a single time. The chain combines TRBV9 with TRBJ1-1; tentative D call: TRBD1 (5 bases). The V gene lost 0 bases and the J gene lost 11 bases, with 14 bases spanning the gap. Per germline, CDR1 SGDLS and CDR2 YYNGEE. The length of the CDR3 is 13 residues. CDR3: CASSVVGGERAFF. The CDR3 nucleotides read TGTGCCAGCAGCGTAGTTGGGGGGGAGAGGGCTTTCTTT.

The V call is TRBV5-4, the J call TRBJ2-1, with unresolved D. The ends were cut back, 4 bases at V and 0 bases at J, with 11 bases in the middle. The CDR3 loop spans 15 amino acids. Germline V CDR1 and CDR2: SGHNT, YYREEE (reference sequence). The CDR3: CASSLDSSSYNEQFF. The CDR3 nucleotides read TGTGCCAGCAGCCTCGACTCGAGCTCCTACAATGAGCAGTTCTTC.

The V call is TRBV5-1, the J call TRBJ2-4; 10 bases are shared with TRBD1. This CDR3 has 17 amino acids. From germline, CDR1 is SGHRS and CDR2 YFSETQ. The junction had 9 bases not matched to a gene; V was cut back by 5 bases and J by 1 base. Here the CDR3 reads CASRGQGRGGAKNIQYF. The CDR3 DNA sequence: TGCGCCAGCAGGGGACAGGGGAGGGGGGGGGCCAAAAACATTCAGTACTTC.

V usage is TRBV19 and J usage is TRBJ2-1; the match to TRBD2 covers 8 bases. Germline lookup yields CDR1 LNHDA and CDR2 SQIVND (reference sequence). V lost 8 bases to trimming and J lost 4 bases; unmatched junction nucleotides: 4. There are 13 residues in the CDR3. CDR3 region: CASSASGYNEQFF. CDR3 nucleotides: TGTGCCAGTTCCGCTAGCGGGTACAATGAGCAGTTCTTC.

V usage is TRBV2 and J usage is TRBJ2-7; TRBD2 agrees at 7 bases. Germline V gene data show CDR1 as SNHLY and CDR2 as FYNNEI. The length of the CDR3 is 15 residues. V was clipped by 8 bases and J by 2 bases; unmatched bases: 12. CDR3 region: CASSISGLGPYEQYF. The DNA for the CDR3 is TGTGCCAGCTCCATTAGCGGGCTTGGACCCTACGAGCAGTACTTC.

Only one count was recorded for this clone. The rearrangement links TRBV18 to TRBJ1-1; possibly TRBD1 for D (6 bases). The CDR3 covers 16 residues. V lost 3 bases and J 2 bases, leaving 16 bases between the germline ends. Germline V lookup: CDR1 KGHSH, CDR2 LQKENI. CDR3 protein: CASSPPNRAINTEAFF. CDR3 nucleotide sequence: TGTGCCAGCTCACCGCCAAACAGGGCCATCAACACTGAAGCTTTCTTT.

This chain joins TRBV29-1 and TRBJ1-1; no reliable D call. CDR1 is SQVTM and CDR2 is ANQGSEA in the germline V gene. CDR3 length: 14 amino acids. V lost 4 bases and J lost 4, with 16 bases in between. This CDR3 is CSVVPRPTFTEAFF. Written as DNA, the CDR3 is TGCAGCGTTGTGCCTAGGCCGACCTTCACTGAAGCTTTCTTT.

V gene TRBV2 combines with J gene TRBJ1-5, with D possibly TRBD1 on 5 matching bases. CDR3 length: 16 residues. The V gene's germline CDR1 is SNHLY and CDR2 FYNNEI. Trimming removed 7 bases at V and 0 bases at J, with 16 bases between. The DNA of the CDR3 is TGTGCCAGCACCCAACGGGGGAGTTATAGCAATCAGCCCCAGCATTTT. Its translation: CASTQRGSYSNQPQHF.

In DNA form, the CDR3 reads TGTGCCAGCAGTGAATACAATCAGGTCCCTGGGACTGAAGCTTTCTTT. Amino acids: CASSEYNQVPGTEAFF. The chain joins TRBV6-1 to TRBJ1-1; D uncertain. Trimming stripped 2 bases from V and 5 bases from J, with 18 bases between. CDR3 length: 16 amino acids. Germline V CDR1 and CDR2: MNHNS, SASEGT.

The J gene is TRBJ2-7, the V gene TRBV25-1, with a weak D call TRBD2 (6 bases). This CDR3 spans 15 amino acids. Germline CDR1 is MGHDK and CDR2 is SYGVNS. V gave up 3 bases and J gave up 6 bases, with 18 bases separating them. As DNA, the CDR3 is TGTGCCAGCAGTGAGACGGGGGAAGGAACACTCGAGCAGTACTTC. It is translated as CASSETGEGTLEQYF.

The chain uses TRBV4-2 and TRBJ1-1; the match to TRBD1 covers 12 bases. This CDR3 is built from 15 residues. Germline V CDR1 and CDR2: LGHNA, YNFKEQ. The V segment lost 4 bases and the J segment 6 bases; nucleotides outside the gene matches: 6. CDR3 DNA sequence: TGTGCCAGCAGCCGGGACAGGGGGCGGGTTCCTGAAGCTTTCTTT. This gives the protein CASSRDRGRVPEAFF.

The chain has TRBV5-4 and TRBJ1-2; no clear D gene. The germline gives CDR1 SGHNT, CDR2 YYREEE (reference sequence). The CDR3 runs to 12 residues. V was cut by 0 bases and J by 2 bases, with 2 bases left in between. Here the CDR3 DNA reads TGTGCCAGCAGCTTGGCAAACTATGGCTACACCTTC. Protein sequence: CASSLANYGYTF.

The chain is built from TRBV10-3 and TRBJ2-3; 11 bases are shared with TRBD2. Unmatched junction bases numbered 6, after V lost 8 bases and J lost 5 bases. This CDR3 region has 14 residues. Germline lookup yields CDR1 ENHRY and CDR2 SYGVKD. The CDR3 DNA follows: TGTGCCATCGGGGGACTAGCGGTTAAAGATACGCAGTATTTT. Translating gives CAIGGLAVKDTQYF.

The chain joins TRBV9 to TRBJ2-4, with 12 bases matching TRBD2. Germline V gene data show CDR1 as SGDLS and CDR2 as YYNGEE. This CDR3 spans 18 amino acids. J gave up 3 bases and V 2 bases, and 9 bases lay outside the gene matches. The DNA for the CDR3 is TGTGCCAGCAGCGTGGGCCGGACTAGCGGGGTAAACAAAAACATTCAGTACTTC. This gives the protein CASSVGRTSGVNKNIQYF.